The 14 T cell receptor beta chains below were found in one sample sequenced in a study of blood T cell repertoires in COVID-19. Generated by immunoSEQ multiplex PCR, the TCRdb table keeps only in-frame clones and is missing some. The table lists about 390,000 clones, more than 75% of them singletons. The material sequenced was PBMCs or T cells enriched from blood (not recorded which). The source is a woman aged 50 to 60 who had recovered from COVID-19.

This sequence joins TRBV4-2 and TRBJ2-5, with D perhaps TRBD2 (6 bases). Germline V gene lookup returns CDR1 LGHNA and CDR2 YNFKEQ. Deletions cut 3 bases from V and 5 bases from J, with 13 bases between. The CDR3 covers 14 residues. In DNA form, the CDR3 reads TGTGCCAGCAGCCATCTGGGAGGCGGGGAGACCCAGTACTTC. It encodes CASSHLGGGETQYF.

The chain carries TRBV3-1 (or the pseudogene TRBV3-2) and TRBJ1-2; weak D call: TRBD1 (6 bases). From germline, CDR1 is LGHDT and CDR2 YNNKEL (reference sequence). V was cut by 3 bases and J by 6 bases, with 29 bases left in between. CDR3 length: 19 residues. Here the CDR3 reads CASSHAAVGGHVVLNGYTF. CDR3 in DNA: TGTGCCAGCAGCCACGCGGCGGTGGGGGGGCATGTCGTCTTAAATGGCTACACCTTC.

DNA for the CDR3: TGCAGCGTCCCCGTCCGGGGGGCTGGCTATGGCTACACCTTC. It translates to CSVPVRGAGYGYTF. J is TRBJ1-2 and V is TRBV29-1; a weak D match, TRBD1 (6 bases). V was pared by 6 bases and J by 4 bases, with 18 bases between. This CDR3 is 14 amino acids long. Germline V CDR1 and CDR2: SQVTM, ANQGSEA. Variable domain in full (rest from reference TRBV29-1 and TRBJ1-2): SAVISQKPSRDICQRGTSLTIQCQVDSQVTMMFWYRQQPGQSLTLIATANQGSEATYESGFVIDKFPISRPNLTFSTLTVSNMSPEDSSIYLCSVPVRGAGYGYTFGSGTRLTVV.

V is TRBV6-5 and J is TRBJ1-6; 9 positions agree with TRBD1. The V gene's germline CDR1 is MNHEY and CDR2 SVGAGI. Germline trimming cut 8 bases from V and 7 bases from J; bases unmatched to any gene: 3. CDR3 size: 13 residues. CDR3 amino acids: CASQGQGNSPLHF. The CDR3 DNA is TGTGCCAGCCAGGGACAGGGAAATTCACCCCTCCACTTT.

V is TRBV4-1 and J is TRBJ1-6, with D possibly being TRBD1 (6 bases). Germline values: CDR1 MGHRA, CDR2 YSYEKL. Between the trimmed V and J ends, which lost 3 bases and 5 bases, there was a span of 14 bases. The CDR3 extends over 16 amino acids. CDR3 bases: TGCGCCAGCAGCCACCGGGACACATTTAATAATTCACCCCTCCACTTT. It codes for CASSHRDTFNNSPLHF.

This chain connects TRBV28 to TRBJ1-2; no clear D. The CDR3 contains 14 residues. CDR1 and CDR2 from the germline V gene are MDHEN and SYDVKM. V gave up 7 bases and J gave up 5 bases, with 17 bases separating them. CDR3 in DNA: TGTGCCAGCAAGGGAGGGAGGGTCTGGTATGGCTACACCTTC. It specifies CASKGGRVWYGYTF.

The chain recombines TRBV24-1 with TRBJ2-7; 8 bases are a match to TRBD1. The CDR3 spans 16 residues. Germline trimming cut 4 bases from V and 3 bases from J; bases unmatched to any gene: 10. CDR1 is KGHDR and CDR2 is SFDVKD in the germline V gene. The CDR3 region has the DNA TGTGCCACCAGTGACCTCCACAGGGGGAAACTCTACGAGCAGTACTTC. It yields the protein CATSDLHRGKLYEQYF.

The chain employs TRBV5-1 and TRBJ2-1; 7 nucleotides line up with TRBD2. The CDR3 sequence is 15 residues long. CDR1 and CDR2 (germline): SGHRS, YFSETQ. The junction had 10 bases not matched to a gene; V was cut back by 6 bases and J by 4 bases. The CDR3 DNA reads as TGCGCCAGCAAAGGGAGGGAACAGCTTTACAATGAGCAGTTCTTC. Its translation: CASKGREQLYNEQFF.

The chain has TRBV27 and TRBJ2-7; a possible D gene is TRBD1 (6 bases). Germline values: CDR1 MNHEY, CDR2 SMNVEV (reference sequence). V was pared by 4 bases and J by 2 bases, with 18 bases between. This CDR3 is built from 16 residues. The CDR3 DNA is TGTGCCAGCAGTTCTACACGGACAGCCATAACCTACGAGCAGTACTTC. Protein sequence: CASSSTRTAITYEQYF.

To note about this clone: This sample also contains other DNA sequences that code for the same CDR3. This rearrangement joins TRBV28 to TRBJ1-1, with a tentative D call TRBD1 (6 bases). The V gene lost 4 bases and the J gene lost 5 bases, with 11 bases spanning the gap. The CDR3 has 13 residues. CDR1 is MDHEN and CDR2 is SYDVKM in the germline V gene. CDR3 protein: CASSSGQYTEAFF. CDR3 nucleotides: TGTGCCAGCAGTTCCGGACAGTATACTGAAGCTTTCTTT. The entire variable domain, with the rest obtained from reference TRBV28 and TRBJ1-1, is as follows: DVKVTQSSRYLVKRTGEKVFLECVQDMDHENMFWYRQDPGLGLRLIYFSYDVKMKEKGDIPEGYSVSREKKERFSLILESASTNQTSMYLCASSSGQYTEAFFGQGTRLTVV.

The V and J genes are TRBV5-1 and TRBJ2-6, with D possibly matching TRBD1 (5 bases). CDR3 length: 16 residues. Germline lookup yields CDR1 SGHRS and CDR2 YFSETQ. Between the trimmed V and J ends, which lost 4 bases and 0 bases, there was a span of 11 bases. DNA for the CDR3: TGCGCCAGCAGCCAAGGTCAGGGCTCTGGGGCCAACGTCCTGACTTTC. This codes for CASSQGQGSGANVLTF.

The chain has TRBV11-2 and TRBJ2-2; 11 bases are a match to TRBD2. From germline, CDR1 is SGHAT and CDR2 FQNNGV. The CDR3 has 13 amino acids. Unmatched junction bases numbered 3, after V lost 6 bases and J lost 9 bases. CDR3 loop: CASRLAGGRELFF. Here the CDR3 DNA reads TGTGCCAGCAGGCTAGCGGGGGGCCGGGAGCTGTTTTTT.

This clone came up a few times. The chain combines TRBV6-1 with TRBJ1-1; D perhaps matches TRBD1 (5 bases). V lost 3 bases and J lost 0, with 5 bases in between. This CDR3 contains 13 residues. Germline V gives CDR1 MNHNS, CDR2 SASEGT. The CDR3 is CASSETVNTEAFF. For the CDR3, the DNA is TGTGCCAGCAGTGAGACAGTGAACACTGAAGCTTTCTTT.

V is TRBV13 and J is TRBJ1-3; D unresolved. The V gene lost 4 bases and the J gene lost 6 bases, with 22 bases spanning the gap. Germline-derived CDR1 and CDR2 are PRHDT and FYEKMQ (reference sequence). The CDR3 covers 17 residues. CDR3 sequence reads: CASSSRGLDDRENTIYF. The CDR3 coding sequence is TGTGCCAGCAGCTCCCGAGGACTCGACGACCGGGAAAACACCATATATTTT.